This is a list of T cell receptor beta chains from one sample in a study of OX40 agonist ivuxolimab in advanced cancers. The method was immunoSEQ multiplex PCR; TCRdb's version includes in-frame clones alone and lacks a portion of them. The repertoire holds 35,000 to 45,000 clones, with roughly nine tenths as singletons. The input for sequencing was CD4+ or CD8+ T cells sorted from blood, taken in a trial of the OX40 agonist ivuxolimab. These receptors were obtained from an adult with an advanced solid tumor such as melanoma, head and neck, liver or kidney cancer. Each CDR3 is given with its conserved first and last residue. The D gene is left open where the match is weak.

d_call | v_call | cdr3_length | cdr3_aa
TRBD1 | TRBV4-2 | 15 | CASSQRQGGWTEAFF
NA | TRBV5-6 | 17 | CASSTLTGSGTKNIQYF
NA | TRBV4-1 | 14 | CASSWGTNTGELFF
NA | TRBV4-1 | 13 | CASSSTLQETQYF
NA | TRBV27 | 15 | CASSSPGPGVYEQYF
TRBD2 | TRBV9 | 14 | CASSVVETSAEQFF
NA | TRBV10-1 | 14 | CASSAGGAGNEQFF
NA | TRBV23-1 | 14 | CASSPGTGGETQYF
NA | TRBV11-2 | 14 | CASSHEIDTDTQYF
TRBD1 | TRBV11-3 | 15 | CASSPTGGEGTEAFF
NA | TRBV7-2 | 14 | CASSLTELGGELFF
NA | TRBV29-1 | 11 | CSVRSYTEAFF
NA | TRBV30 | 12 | CAWGNRATEAFF
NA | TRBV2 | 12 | CASGRSYNEQFF
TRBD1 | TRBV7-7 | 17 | CASSLRRGLGGNQPQHF
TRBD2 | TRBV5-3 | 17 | CARSFLLAGGREDIQYF
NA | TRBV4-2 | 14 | CASSPDSMNTEAFF
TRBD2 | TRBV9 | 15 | CASSGLAGVTGELFF
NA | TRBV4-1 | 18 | CASSQETPRGWANYGYTF
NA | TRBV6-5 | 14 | CASSYSGLAYEQYF
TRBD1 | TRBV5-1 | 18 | CASSLAPDRGLNTDTQYF
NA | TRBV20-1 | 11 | CSASPRYEQYF
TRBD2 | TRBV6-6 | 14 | CASSQGAGGYEQYF
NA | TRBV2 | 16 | CASSEALRGGTYGYTF
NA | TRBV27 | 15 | CASSFTPSPNEKLFF
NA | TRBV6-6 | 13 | CASSPGVLQPQHF
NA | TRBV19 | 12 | CASSIGAQPQHF
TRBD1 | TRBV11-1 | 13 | CASSQGTAYEQYF
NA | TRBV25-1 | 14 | CASSEYRDTGELFF
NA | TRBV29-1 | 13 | CSVPLGGAGEQYF
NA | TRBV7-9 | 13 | CASSLMGSNEQFF
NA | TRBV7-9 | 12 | CASTPAPNEQFF
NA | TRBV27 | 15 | CASSTRRGERGKQYF
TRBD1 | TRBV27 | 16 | CASSPGQRLSLDGYTF
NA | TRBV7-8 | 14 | CASSGPWSADTQYF
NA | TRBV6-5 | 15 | CASSYSNWGPTALTF
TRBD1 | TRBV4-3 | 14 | CASKGAMDTGELFF
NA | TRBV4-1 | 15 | CASSQEEGTNQPQHF
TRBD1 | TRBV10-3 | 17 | CAISESDRGDPRYGYTF
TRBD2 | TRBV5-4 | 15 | CASSLVGTSGYEQYF
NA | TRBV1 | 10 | CTSTTGCYTF
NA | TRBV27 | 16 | CASSSSYGRKPYEQYF
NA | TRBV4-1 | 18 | CASRLRSSAIGEIGELFF
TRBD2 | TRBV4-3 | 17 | CASSETQGLAGSETQYF
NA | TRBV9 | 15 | CASSVDTIQGGEQFF
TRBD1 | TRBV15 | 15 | CATSRRTGGDNEQFF
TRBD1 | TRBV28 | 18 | CASSLGTGGRQSTGELFF
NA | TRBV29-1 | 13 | CSVNRGKINEQFF
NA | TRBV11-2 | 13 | CASSLDFSYEQYF
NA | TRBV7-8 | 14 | CASSFSTHTDTQYF